This section outlines one T cell receptor beta chain sequence together with its context. Its cognate antigen has yet to be identified. No quality values exist for individual bases; no much larger clone is one base distant. RNA was extracted with the RNeasy kit and roughly 0.45 to 1 ug was reverse transcribed using random hexamers. The immunoSEQ multiplex PCR assay, covering 54 Vbeta and 13 Jbeta segments, was used to amplify TCR beta CDR3 regions. PCR amplification bias was corrected using a synthetic template baseline for primer optimization and computational correction. As for the original processing: Reads were assigned to V, D and J genes according to IMGT and analyzed in immunoSEQ Analyzer, with only productive sequences retained. To calculate clonality, Shannon entropy was normalized by log2 of the number of productive unique sequences and then subtracted from one. For each patient and control, public and private clones were evaluated within the 100 most prevalent clones. Clones were defined as Susac-specific if absent from the healthy and MS cohorts, from around 1,000 published viral clones and from other ImmuneACCESS disease sequences. TCRdb cleaned the public reads at Q25 with fastp, built clones with MiXCR and kept in-frame beta chains. Under each unique CDR3 protein, matching rows form one entry showing the most common genes and DNA. For this entry, the V and J calls and clone size follow TCRdb and not the study's own pipeline. The table for this sample lists 73,000 or so distinct CDR3 sequences; approximately 95% of them were counted only once. The ten biggest clones cover 0.35% to 0.5% of the sample.

Peripheral blood CD8+ and CD4+ T cells from healthy donors, Susac syndrome patients and multiple sclerosis patients were profiled by high-throughput TCR beta sequencing. The multiple sclerosis controls were treatment-naive patients whose relapsing-remitting disease, either stable or active, fulfilled the revised McDonald criteria. Bulk CD8+ and CD4+ T cells were purified by magnetic negative isolation, while CD8+ TEMRA cells were enriched using FACS. Blood was collected in EDTA tubes and processed within 24 hours, with PBMCs isolated through density gradient centrifugation. PBMCs intended for TCR sequencing were frozen in liquid nitrogen and were later thawed in a 37 degrees C water bath. The sorted or isolated CD4+, CD8+ and CD8+ TEMRA cells reached a purity of at least 90%. The record originates from a study of CD8 T cells in Susac syndrome (dated by TCRdb to between 2018 and 2020). Notes on the research overall: Repertoire sequencing was used to test whether CD8+ T cell activation and differentiation in Susac syndrome was antigen driven. The clonality of the CD8+ T cell repertoire was compared across over 9 healthy donors, about 14 Susac syndrome patients and around 15 multiple sclerosis patients.

From its cysteine to its phenylalanine, the CDR3 spans 18 amino acids. The retained sequence is limited to the CDR3, 54 bases, with the frame set at the first base. The junction carries 25 bases between V and J, which are trimmed by 4 bases and 3 bases respectively. Looking up the germline V gene (reference sequence) yields CDR1 PRHDT and CDR2 FYEKMQ. The full study reports these points: The study acknowledged that relatively few individuals were included in the TCR sequencing and HLA analysis.

The chain is made from TRBV13 and TRBJ2-7; the D gene is perhaps TRBD2, on 6 matching bases. The sequence derives from a human donor with multiple sclerosis. Sequenced input: CD8+ T cells from PBMCs. The DNA sequence is as follows: TGTGCCAGCAGCTGGAGTGAGGAGGGGTCGGAATTGGGCTACGAGCAGTACTTC. This gives the protein CASSWSEEGSELGYEQYF.